The clone carrying this T cell receptor (beta chain) has a handful of counts. The data derive from a study of blood T cell repertoires in COVID-19. Per the original data handling: Scientists estimated how many nucleated cells there were by amplifying reference gene primers. TCRdb's copy holds only in-frame clones and misses some; the assay was immunoSEQ multiplex PCR. The V and J calls and clone size come from that table; D and trimming were worked out from the DNA. The table lists roughly 250,000 clones, more than 85% of them singletons. Participants came from some 23 US areas, aged roughly 18 to 89 years. This TCR was recovered from a woman aged 50 to 60 who had recovered from COVID-19. Sequencing used PBMCs or T cells enriched from blood (not recorded which).

CDR3 in amino acids: CASHQAGLSSPLHF. The DNA for the CDR3 is TGTGCCAGCCATCAAGCAGGTTTGAGTTCACCCCTCCACTTT. This chain links TRBV28 with TRBJ1-6; D not resolved. CDR3 length equals 14 residues. V was cut by 8 bases and J by 9 bases, with 17 bases left in between. Germline V gene lookup returns CDR1 MDHEN and CDR2 SYDVKM.